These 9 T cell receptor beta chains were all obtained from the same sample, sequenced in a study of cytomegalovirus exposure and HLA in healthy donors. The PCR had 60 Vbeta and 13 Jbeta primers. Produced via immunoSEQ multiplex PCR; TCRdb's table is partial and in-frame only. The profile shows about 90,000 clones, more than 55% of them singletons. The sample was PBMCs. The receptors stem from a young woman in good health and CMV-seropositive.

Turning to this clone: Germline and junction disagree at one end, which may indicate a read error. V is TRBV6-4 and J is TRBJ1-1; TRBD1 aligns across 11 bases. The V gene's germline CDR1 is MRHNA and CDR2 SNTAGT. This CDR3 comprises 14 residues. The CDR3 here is CANSEGTGGTEAFF. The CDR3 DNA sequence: TGTGCCAACAGTGAAGGGACAGGGGGCACTGAAGCTTTCTTT.

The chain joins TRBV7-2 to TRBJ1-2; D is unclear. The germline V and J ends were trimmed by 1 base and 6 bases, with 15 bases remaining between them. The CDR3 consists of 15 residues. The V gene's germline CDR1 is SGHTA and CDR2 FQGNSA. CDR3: CASSLGRLVNNGYTF. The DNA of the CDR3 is TGTGCCAGCAGCTTAGGTCGACTGGTAAATAATGGCTACACCTTC. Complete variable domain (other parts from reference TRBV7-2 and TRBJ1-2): GAGVSQSPSNKVTEKGKDVELRCDPISGHTALYWYRQSLGQGLEFLIYFQGNSAPDKSGLPSDRFSAERTGGSVSTLTIQRTQQEDSAVYLCASSLGRLVNNGYTFGSGTRLTVV.

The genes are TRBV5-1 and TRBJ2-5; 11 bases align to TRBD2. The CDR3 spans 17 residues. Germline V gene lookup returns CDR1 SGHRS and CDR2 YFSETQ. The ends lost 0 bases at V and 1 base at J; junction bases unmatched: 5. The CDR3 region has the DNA TGCGCCAGCAGCTTGGGGATCCTAGCGGGGGGCCAAGAGACCCAGTACTTC. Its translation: CASSLGILAGGQETQYF.

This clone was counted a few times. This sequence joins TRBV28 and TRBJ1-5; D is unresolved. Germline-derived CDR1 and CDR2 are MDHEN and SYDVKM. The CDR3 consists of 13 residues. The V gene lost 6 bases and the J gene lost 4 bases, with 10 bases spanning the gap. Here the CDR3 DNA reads TGTGCCAGCAGGCCCTCTCTAAATCAGCCCCAGCATTTT. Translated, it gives CASRPSLNQPQHF. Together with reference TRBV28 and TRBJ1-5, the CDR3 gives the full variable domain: DVKVTQSSRYLVKRTGEKVFLECVQDMDHENMFWYRQDPGLGLRLIYFSYDVKMKEKGDIPEGYSVSREKKERFSLILESASTNQTSMYLCASRPSLNQPQHFGDGTRLSIL.

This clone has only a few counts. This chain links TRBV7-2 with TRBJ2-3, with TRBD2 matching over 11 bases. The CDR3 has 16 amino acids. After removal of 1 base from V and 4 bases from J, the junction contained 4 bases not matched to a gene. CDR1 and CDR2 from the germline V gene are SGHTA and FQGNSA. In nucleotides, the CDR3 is TGTGCCAGCAGCTTAGTGGGGACTAGCGGCCCAGATACGCAGTATTTT. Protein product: CASSLVGTSGPDTQYF. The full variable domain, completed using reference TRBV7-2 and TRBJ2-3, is GAGVSQSPSNKVTEKGKDVELRCDPISGHTALYWYRQSLGQGLEFLIYFQGNSAPDKSGLPSDRFSAERTGGSVSTLTIQRTQQEDSAVYLCASSLVGTSGPDTQYFGPGTRLTVL.

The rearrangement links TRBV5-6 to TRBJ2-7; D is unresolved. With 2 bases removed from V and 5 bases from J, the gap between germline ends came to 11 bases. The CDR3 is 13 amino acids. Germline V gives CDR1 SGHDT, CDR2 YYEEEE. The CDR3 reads CASSLEVRHEQYF. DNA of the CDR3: TGTGCCAGCAGCTTAGAGGTCCGACACGAGCAGTACTTC.

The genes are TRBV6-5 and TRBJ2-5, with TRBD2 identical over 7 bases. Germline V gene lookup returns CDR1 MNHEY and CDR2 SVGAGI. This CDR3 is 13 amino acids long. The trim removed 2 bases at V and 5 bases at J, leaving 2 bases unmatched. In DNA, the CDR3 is TGTGCCAGCAGTTACGGGGGGGTGGAGACCCAGTACTTC. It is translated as CASSYGGVETQYF.

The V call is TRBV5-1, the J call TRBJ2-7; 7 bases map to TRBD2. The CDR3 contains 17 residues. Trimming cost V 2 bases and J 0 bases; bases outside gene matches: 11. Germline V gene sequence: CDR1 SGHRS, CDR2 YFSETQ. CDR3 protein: CASSFGLGGGSSYEQYF. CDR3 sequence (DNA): TGCGCCAGCAGCTTCGGTCTTGGCGGGGGAAGCTCCTACGAGCAGTACTTC.

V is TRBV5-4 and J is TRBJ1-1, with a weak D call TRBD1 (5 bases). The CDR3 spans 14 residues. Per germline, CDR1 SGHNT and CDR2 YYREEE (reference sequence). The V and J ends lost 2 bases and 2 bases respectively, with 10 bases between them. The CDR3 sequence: CASSLQVSNTEAFF. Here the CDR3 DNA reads TGTGCCAGCAGCTTACAGGTGAGCAACACTGAAGCTTTCTTT.